The 13 T cell receptor beta chains below all came from one sample that was sequenced in a study of T cell responses to AZD1222 COVID-19 vaccine. Only in-frame clones appear in the TCRdb table, and some are missing; sequencing was by immunoSEQ multiplex PCR. The table lists about 100,000 clones, 85% to 90% of them singletons, with 16% in the top ten. The sequencing used peripheral blood, collected on day 0 of AZD1222 vaccination. Receptor source: an adult in good health.

The chain has TRBV6-5 and TRBJ1-2, with unresolved D. Looked up from germline, CDR1 is MNHEY and CDR2 is SVGAGI. The CDR3 has 14 residues. V lost 0 bases and J lost 3, with 8 bases in between. This CDR3 is CASSYSKEDYGYTF. As DNA, the CDR3 is TGTGCCAGCAGTTACTCGAAGGAGGACTATGGCTACACCTTC.

The chain has TRBV4-2 and TRBJ1-2, with D unresolved. The CDR3 is 16 amino acids. V was clipped by 0 bases and J by 2 bases, with 13 bases between them. CDR1 is LGHNA, CDR2 YNFKEQ, per germline. CDR3 DNA sequence: TGTGCCAGCAGCCAAGATTTCGGGGTGGGGAACTATGGCTACACCTTC. It specifies CASSQDFGVGNYGYTF.

V is TRBV6-5 and J is TRBJ1-2, with D unresolved. Trimming removed 6 bases from V and 4 bases from J, with 12 bases in between. Germline CDR1 is MNHEY and CDR2 is SVGAGI. This CDR3 contains 13 residues. CDR3 amino acids: CASRRDAGYGYTF. The CDR3 bases are TGTGCCAGCAGGAGAGACGCGGGCTATGGCTACACCTTC.

J is TRBJ2-2 and V is TRBV24-1, with 8 nucleotides matching TRBD2. Germline V lookup: CDR1 KGHDR, CDR2 SFDVKD. Losses at the gene ends were 4 bases for V and 5 bases for J; bases not matched to a gene: 5. This CDR3 is built from 15 residues. CDR3 in DNA: TGTGCCACCAGTGACGGGGGGGCCTGGACCGGGGAGCTGTTTTTT. Translated: CATSDGGAWTGELFF.

The rearrangement joins TRBV6-5 to TRBJ2-7; D unresolved. Germline V CDR1 and CDR2: MNHEY, SVGAGI. The CDR3 runs 13 residues. V was clipped by 5 bases and J by 3 bases, with 11 bases between them. This CDR3 is CASSTTLGYEQYF. CDR3 DNA: TGTGCCAGCAGTACGACACTGGGCTACGAGCAGTACTTC.

The rearrangement links TRBV2 to TRBJ2-4, with 8 bases fitting TRBD2. The germline V gene has CDR1 SNHLY and CDR2 FYNNEI. V lost 6 bases to trimming and J lost 5 bases; unmatched junction nucleotides: 6. There are 14 residues in the CDR3. For the CDR3, the DNA is TGTGCCAGCAGAGCCGCCGGGAGGGAAAACATTCAGTACTTC. Its protein product is CASRAAGRENIQYF.

The chain is built from TRBV7-2 and TRBJ1-2; 7 nucleotides agree with TRBD1. Looked up from germline, CDR1 is SGHTA and CDR2 is FQGNSA. The CDR3 has 16 residues. The V gene end was trimmed by 2 bases and the J gene end by 8 bases; junction bases not matched to a gene: 14. Here the CDR3 DNA reads TGTGCCAGCAGCTTAAGATCCCTCCAATACAGGGGCGGCTACACCTTC. Its protein is CASSLRSLQYRGGYTF.

By share, this clone counts as medium-sized. The chain joins TRBV2 to TRBJ2-5; 8 bases match TRBD2. Germline trimming cut 7 bases from V and 3 bases from J; bases unmatched to any gene: 1. Germline-derived CDR1 and CDR2 are SNHLY and FYNNEI. The length of the CDR3 is 12 residues. In DNA, the CDR3 is TGTGCCAGCAAACTAGCGGAAGAGACCCAGTACTTC. It yields the protein CASKLAEETQYF.

V is TRBV6-5 and J is TRBJ1-5; D remains ambiguous. The CDR3 extends over 15 amino acids. CDR1 is MNHEY and CDR2 is SVGAGI in the germline V gene. Trimming shortened V by 0 bases and J by 0 bases, and 6 bases separated the two germline ends. The CDR3 region is CASSYSKNSNQPQHF. The CDR3 DNA reads TGTGCCAGCAGTTACTCGAAGAATAGCAATCAGCCCCAGCATTTT.

The chain combines TRBV28 with TRBJ2-5; a weak D match, TRBD1 (5 bases). The J call may be mistaken, given a closer DNA end match to TRBJ2-7. The germline CDR1 and CDR2 sequences are MDHEN and SYDVKM. The CDR3 totals 14 residues. In DNA form, the CDR3 reads TGTGCCAGCGTGCGCTGGGGCAGCGACGACGAGCAGTACTTC. The encoded protein is CASVRWGSDDEQYF.

V usage is TRBV9 and J usage is TRBJ2-2; 8 positions agree with TRBD2. Trimming at V came to 5 bases and at J to 1 base, leaving 10 bases not matched to a gene. Germline V gives CDR1 SGDLS, CDR2 YYNGEE. This CDR3 contains 17 residues. The CDR3 bases are TGTGCCAGCAGGCGCAGCGGGGGCCTCATGAACACCGGGGAGCTGTTTTTT. It yields the protein CASRRSGGLMNTGELFF.

The V and J genes are TRBV3-1 (or the pseudogene TRBV3-2) and TRBJ2-1, with 7 bases matching TRBD1. The CDR3 is made up of 15 amino acids. Germline assignment: CDR1 LGHDT and CDR2 YNNKEL (reference sequence). Losses at the gene ends were 6 bases for V and 4 bases for J; bases not matched to a gene: 9. The CDR3 sequence: CASSPTRGLYNEQFF. CDR3 nucleotides: TGTGCCAGCAGTCCTACAAGGGGGCTATACAATGAGCAGTTCTTC.

This chain uses TRBV6-5 with TRBJ2-1; TRBD2 matches 8 bases. In germline, CDR1 is MNHEY, CDR2 SVGAGI. The ends lost 6 bases at V and 7 bases at J; junction bases unmatched: 8. This CDR3 contains 14 residues. CDR3 nucleotide sequence: TGTGCCAGCAGAGCCCAGCGGGAGTGGAATGAGCAGTTCTTC. Amino acid sequence: CASRAQREWNEQFF.